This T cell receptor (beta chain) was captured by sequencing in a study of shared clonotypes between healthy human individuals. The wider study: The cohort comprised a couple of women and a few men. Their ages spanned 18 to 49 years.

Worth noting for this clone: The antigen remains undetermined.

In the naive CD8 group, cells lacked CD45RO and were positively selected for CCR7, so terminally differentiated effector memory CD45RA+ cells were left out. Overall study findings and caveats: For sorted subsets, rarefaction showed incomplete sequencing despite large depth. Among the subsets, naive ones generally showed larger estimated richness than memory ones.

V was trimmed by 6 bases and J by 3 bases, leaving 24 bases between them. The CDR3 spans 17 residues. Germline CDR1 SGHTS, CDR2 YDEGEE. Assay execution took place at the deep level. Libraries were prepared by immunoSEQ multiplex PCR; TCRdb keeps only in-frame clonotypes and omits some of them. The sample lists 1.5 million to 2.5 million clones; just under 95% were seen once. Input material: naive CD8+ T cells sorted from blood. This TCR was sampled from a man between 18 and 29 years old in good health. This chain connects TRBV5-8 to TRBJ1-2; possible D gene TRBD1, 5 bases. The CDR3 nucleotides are TGTGCCAGCACTTCCATGGAGGAGGGGCACCCCTACTATGGCTACACCTTC. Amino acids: CASTSMEEGHPYYGYTF.